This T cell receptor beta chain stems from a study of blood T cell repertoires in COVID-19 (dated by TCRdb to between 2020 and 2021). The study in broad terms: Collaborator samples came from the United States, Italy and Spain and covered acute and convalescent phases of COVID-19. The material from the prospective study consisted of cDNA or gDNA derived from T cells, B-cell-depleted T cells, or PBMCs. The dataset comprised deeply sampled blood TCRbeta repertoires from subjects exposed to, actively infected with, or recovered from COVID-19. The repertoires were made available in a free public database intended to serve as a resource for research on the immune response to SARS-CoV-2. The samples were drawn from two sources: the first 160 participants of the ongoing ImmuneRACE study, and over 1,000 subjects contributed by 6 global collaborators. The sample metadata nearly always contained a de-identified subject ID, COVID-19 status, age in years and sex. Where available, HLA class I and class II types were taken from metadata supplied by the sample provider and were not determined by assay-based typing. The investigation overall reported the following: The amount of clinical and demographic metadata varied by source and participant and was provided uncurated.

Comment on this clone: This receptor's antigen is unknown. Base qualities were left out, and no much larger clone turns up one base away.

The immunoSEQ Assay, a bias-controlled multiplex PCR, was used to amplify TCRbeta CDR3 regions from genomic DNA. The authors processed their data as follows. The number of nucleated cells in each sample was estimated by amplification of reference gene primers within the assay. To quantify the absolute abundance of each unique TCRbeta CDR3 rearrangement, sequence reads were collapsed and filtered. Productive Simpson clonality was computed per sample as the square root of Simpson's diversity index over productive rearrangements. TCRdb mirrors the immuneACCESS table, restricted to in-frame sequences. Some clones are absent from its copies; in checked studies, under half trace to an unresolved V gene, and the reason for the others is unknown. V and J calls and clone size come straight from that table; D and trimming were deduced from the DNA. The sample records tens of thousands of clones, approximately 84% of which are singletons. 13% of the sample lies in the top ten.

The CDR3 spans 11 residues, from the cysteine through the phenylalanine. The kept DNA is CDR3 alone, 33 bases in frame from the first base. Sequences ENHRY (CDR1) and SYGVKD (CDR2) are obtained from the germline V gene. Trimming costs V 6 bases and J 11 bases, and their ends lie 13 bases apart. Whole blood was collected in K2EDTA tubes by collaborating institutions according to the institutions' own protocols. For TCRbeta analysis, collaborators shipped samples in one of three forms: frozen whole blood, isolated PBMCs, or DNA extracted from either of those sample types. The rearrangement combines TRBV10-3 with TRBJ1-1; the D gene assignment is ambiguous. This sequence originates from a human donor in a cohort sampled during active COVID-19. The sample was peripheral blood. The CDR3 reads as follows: CAIRGEGRAFF. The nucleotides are TGTGCCATCAGAGGTGAGGGTAGGGCTTTCTTT.